Sequencing of this T cell receptor (beta chain) was carried out in a study of cytomegalovirus exposure and HLA in healthy donors. This PCR relied on a set of 60 Vbeta primers and 13 Jbeta primers. Measured with immunoSEQ multiplex PCR; TCRdb has only the in-frame clones, and not every one. This table holds some 160,000 clones, about 72% found once. Study-level findings and limits: According to an earlier analysis, most TCR beta V segments yielded productive rearrangements about 90% or about 30% of the time. Highest at DRB1 and lowest at HLA-C, TCR association rates differed among HLA loci in a later analysis. TCR beta sequences reportedly predicted most subjects' HLA-A and HLA-B alleles accurately. The listing of 150 to 200 TCR beta chains classed them as cytomegalovirus-associated.

In regard to this clone: Its cognate antigen is unknown.

This receptor was obtained from a man aged 55 to 70 in good health and CMV-seronegative. Sequenced: PBMCs.

The CDR3 nucleotides read TGTGCCAGCAGCCTAACGGGTGACACCATATATTTT. Translated: CASSLTGDTIYF. The chain employs TRBV9 and TRBJ1-3; D uncertain. Germline lookup yields CDR1 SGDLS and CDR2 YYNGEE. The CDR3 consists of 12 residues. Trimming left V 4 bases short and J 8 bases short, with 10 bases between.